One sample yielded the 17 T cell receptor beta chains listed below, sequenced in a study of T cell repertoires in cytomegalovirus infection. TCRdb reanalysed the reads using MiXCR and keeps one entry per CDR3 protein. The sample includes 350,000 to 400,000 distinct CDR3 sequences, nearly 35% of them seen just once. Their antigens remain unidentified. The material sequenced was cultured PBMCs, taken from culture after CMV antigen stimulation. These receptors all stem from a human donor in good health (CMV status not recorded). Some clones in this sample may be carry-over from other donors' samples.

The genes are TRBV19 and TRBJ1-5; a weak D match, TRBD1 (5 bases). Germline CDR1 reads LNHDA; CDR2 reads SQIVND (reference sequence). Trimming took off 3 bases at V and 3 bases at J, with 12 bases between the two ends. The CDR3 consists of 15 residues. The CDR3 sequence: CASSMDIGINQPQHF. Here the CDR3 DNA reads TGTGCCAGTAGTATGGACATCGGGATCAATCAGCCCCAGCATTTT.

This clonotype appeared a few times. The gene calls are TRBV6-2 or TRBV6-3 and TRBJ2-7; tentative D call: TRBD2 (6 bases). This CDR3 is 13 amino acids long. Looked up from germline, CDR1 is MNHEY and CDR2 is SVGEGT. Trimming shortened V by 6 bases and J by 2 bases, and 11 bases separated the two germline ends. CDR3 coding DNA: TGTGCCAGCAGCCCAGGGAGGCCCTACGAGCAGTACGTC. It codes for CASSPGRPYEQYV.

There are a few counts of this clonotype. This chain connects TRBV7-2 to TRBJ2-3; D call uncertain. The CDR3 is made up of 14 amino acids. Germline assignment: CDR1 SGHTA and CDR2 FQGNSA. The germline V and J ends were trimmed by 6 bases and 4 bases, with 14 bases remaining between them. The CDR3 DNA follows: TGTGCCAGCAGTTGGGTTTCCAGGCCAGATACGCAGTATTTT. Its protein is CASSWVSRPDTQYF.

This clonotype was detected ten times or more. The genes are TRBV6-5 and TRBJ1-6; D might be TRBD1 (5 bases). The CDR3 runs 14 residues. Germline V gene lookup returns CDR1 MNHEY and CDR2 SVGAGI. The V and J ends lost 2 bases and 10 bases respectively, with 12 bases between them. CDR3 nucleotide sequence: TGTGCCAGCAGTTACGAGGGGAGGCCCTCACCCCTCCACTTT. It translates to CASSYEGRPSPLHF.

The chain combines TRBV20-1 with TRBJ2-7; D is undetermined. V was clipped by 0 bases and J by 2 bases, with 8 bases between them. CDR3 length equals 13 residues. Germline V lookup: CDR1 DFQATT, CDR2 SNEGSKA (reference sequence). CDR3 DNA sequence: TGCAGTGCTAGAGATCTCAAGGCCTACGAGCAGTACGTC. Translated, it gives CSARDLKAYEQYV.

CDR3 sequence reads: CSARDARGLSNQPQHF. In DNA, the CDR3 is TGCAGTGCTAGAGATGCCCGGGGGCTAAGCAATCAGCCCCAGCATTTT. The chain joins TRBV20-1 to TRBJ1-5, with a weak D call TRBD1 (6 bases). V lost 0 bases and J lost 1, with 13 bases in between. The CDR3 length is 16 residues. Germline V gene lookup returns CDR1 DFQATT and CDR2 SNEGSKA (reference sequence).

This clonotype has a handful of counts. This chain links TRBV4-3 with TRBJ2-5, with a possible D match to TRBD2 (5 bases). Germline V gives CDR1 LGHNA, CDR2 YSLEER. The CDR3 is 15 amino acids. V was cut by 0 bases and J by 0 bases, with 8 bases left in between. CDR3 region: CASSQDRRDQETQYF. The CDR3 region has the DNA TGCGCCAGCAGCCAAGATCGGCGGGACCAAGAGACCCAGTACTTC.

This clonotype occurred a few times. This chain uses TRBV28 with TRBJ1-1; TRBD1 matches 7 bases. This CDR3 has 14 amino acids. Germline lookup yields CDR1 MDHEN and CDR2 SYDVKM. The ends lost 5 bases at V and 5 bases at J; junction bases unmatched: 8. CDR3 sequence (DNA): TGTGCCAGCAGTATGAGGGGGCGATATACTGAAGCTTTCTTT. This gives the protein CASSMRGRYTEAFF.

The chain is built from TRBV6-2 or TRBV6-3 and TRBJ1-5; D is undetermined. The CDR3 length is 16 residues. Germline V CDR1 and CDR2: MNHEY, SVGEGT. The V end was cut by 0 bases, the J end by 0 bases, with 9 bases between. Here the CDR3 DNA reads TGTGCCAGCAGTTACTCCGTCGGTTTTAGCAATCAGCCCCAGCATTTT. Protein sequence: CASSYSVGFSNQPQHF.

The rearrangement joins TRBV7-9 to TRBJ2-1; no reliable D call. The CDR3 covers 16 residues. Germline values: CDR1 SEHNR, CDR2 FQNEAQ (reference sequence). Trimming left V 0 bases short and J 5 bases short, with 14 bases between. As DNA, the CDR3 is TGTGCCAGCAGCTTAGCGGCAGGAAAGCCTAACAATGAGCAGTTCTTC. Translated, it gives CASSLAAGKPNNEQFF.

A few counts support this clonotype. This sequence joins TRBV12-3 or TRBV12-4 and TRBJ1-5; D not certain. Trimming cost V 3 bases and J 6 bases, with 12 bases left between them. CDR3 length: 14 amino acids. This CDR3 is CASSFSGSGQPQHF. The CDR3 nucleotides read TGTGCCAGCAGTTTCTCTGGTTCGGGTCAGCCCCAGCATTTT.

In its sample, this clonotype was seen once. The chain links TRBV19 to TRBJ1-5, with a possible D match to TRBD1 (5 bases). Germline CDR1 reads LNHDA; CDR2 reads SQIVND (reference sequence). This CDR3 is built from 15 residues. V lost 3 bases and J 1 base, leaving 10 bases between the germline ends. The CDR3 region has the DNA TGTGCCAGTAGTATGAGGTGGGGGAGCAATCAGCCCCAGCATTTT. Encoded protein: CASSMRWGSNQPQHF. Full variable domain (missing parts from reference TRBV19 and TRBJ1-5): DGGITQSPKYLFRKEGQNVTLSCEQNLNHDAMYWYRQDPGQGLRLIYYSQIVNDFQKGDIAEGYSVSREKKESFPLTVTSAQKNPTAFYLCASSMRWGSNQPQHFGDGTRLSIL.

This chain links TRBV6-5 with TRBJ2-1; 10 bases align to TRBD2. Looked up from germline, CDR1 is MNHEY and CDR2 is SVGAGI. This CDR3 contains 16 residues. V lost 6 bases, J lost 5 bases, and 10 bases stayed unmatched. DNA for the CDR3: TGTGCCAGCAGGTCCCTGACTAGCGGGTATAACAATGAGCAGTTCTTC. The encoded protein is CASRSLTSGYNNEQFF.

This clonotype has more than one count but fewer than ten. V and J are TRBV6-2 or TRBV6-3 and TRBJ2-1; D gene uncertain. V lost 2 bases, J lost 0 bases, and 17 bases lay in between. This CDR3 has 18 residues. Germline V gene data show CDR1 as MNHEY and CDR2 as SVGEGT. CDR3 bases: TGTGCCAGCAGTTACGATTACTTGGCGGATCGCTCCTACAATGAGCAGTTCTTC. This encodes CASSYDYLADRSYNEQFF.

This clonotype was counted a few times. The CDR3 sequence is CASSYRAQGKYSGNTIYF. The CDR3, as DNA: TGTGCCAGCAGTTACAGGGCACAGGGAAAATACTCTGGAAACACCATATATTTT. The chain uses TRBV6-5 and TRBJ1-3; D might be TRBD1 (6 bases). Between the trimmed V and J ends, which lost 2 bases and 0 bases, there was a span of 17 bases. The CDR3 consists of 18 residues. Germline V gene data show CDR1 as MNHEY and CDR2 as SVGAGI.

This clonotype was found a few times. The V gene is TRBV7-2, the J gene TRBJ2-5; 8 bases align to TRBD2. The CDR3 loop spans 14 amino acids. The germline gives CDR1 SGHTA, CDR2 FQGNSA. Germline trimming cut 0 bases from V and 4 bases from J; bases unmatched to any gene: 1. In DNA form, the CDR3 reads TGTGCCAGCAGCTTAGCCCTAGCGGGAGAGACCCAGTACTTC. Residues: CASSLALAGETQYF.

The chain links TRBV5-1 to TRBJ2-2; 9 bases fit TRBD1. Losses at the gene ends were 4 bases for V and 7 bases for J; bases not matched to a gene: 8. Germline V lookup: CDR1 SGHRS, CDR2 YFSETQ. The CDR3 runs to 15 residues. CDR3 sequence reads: CASSLWDRVNGELFF. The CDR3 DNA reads TGCGCCAGCAGCCTGTGGGACAGGGTCAACGGGGAGCTGTTTTTT.